The sequence of this T cell receptor beta chain was determined in a study of blood T cell repertoires in COVID-19. For the study at large: PBMCs, B-cell-depleted T cells, or T cells provided the cDNA or gDNA that made up the material.

Cohort allocation depended upon clinical history that participants reported. Within 2 weeks of study entry, exposed participants had contacted a PCR-confirmed or clinician-diagnosed COVID-19 case. The data were produced by immunoSEQ multiplex PCR, yet TCRdb's version contains in-frame clones alone and is incomplete. The sample has 300,000 to 400,000 clones, 85% seen once. There are 14 residues in the CDR3. The V gene end was trimmed by 4 bases and the J gene end by 2 bases; junction bases not matched to a gene: 5. Germline V gives CDR1 SGDLS, CDR2 YYNGEE. The sequence was collected from a woman in her twenties or thirties who had been exposed to COVID-19. The chain has TRBV9 and TRBJ1-2; TRBD1 aligns across 7 bases. Sequences were obtained from PBMCs or T cells enriched from blood (not recorded which). CDR3 sequence (DNA): TGTGCCAGCAGCATGTTGGGACAGAACTATGGCTACACCTTC. Amino acids: CASSMLGQNYGYTF.